A single T cell receptor beta chain is shown here with its context. What antigen it recognizes has not been identified. Per-base qualities were not stored, and no clone one base away is much larger. The sample's treatment or condition, from its label and the paper: live attenuated yellow fever vaccine strain. Two biological replicates of bulk PBMCs were collected at each blood-draw timepoint. A standard Ficoll-Paque protocol was used to isolate PBMCs from peripheral blood. TriZol was used to extract RNA from bulk PBMCs, from CD4 and CD8 fractions, and from dextramer-positive and dextramer-negative fractions. The data derive from a study of T cells after yellow fever vaccination (dated by TCRdb to the late 2010s). Concerning the study at large: Libraries from fractions with low cell numbers were prepared with the SMART-Seq v4 Ultra Low Input RNA kit. Two healthy male donors, one aged 18 to 30 and one aged 30 to 40 years, were included in the cohort. To follow T-cell clones before and after primary and booster YFV17D yellow fever vaccination, bulk TCR alpha and beta repertoires were sequenced over time. Bulk PBMC replicates and cell subsets were isolated from blood drawn at multiple timepoints before and after both primary and secondary immunization. Overall study results and their limits: A small share of clonotypes occurred in both CD4 and CD8 compartments, likely arising from convergent recombination. The secondary T-cell response was found to be weaker but faster than the primary response, with a peak reached on day 5 rather than on day 15. Most clones expanded after primary vaccination were re-detected after the booster (approximately 95% of CD4 and approximately 88% of CD8), suggesting broad memory maintenance. Computational filtering was needed because FACS-sorted repertoires could contain abundant contaminating clonotypes from the bulk population. Because only a couple of donors were included in the study, the extent to which the findings can be generalized is limited.

TCR cDNA was synthesized by 5'RACE template switching, through which a universal primer site and unique molecular identifiers were introduced. Priming for cDNA synthesis came from both the TCR alpha and TCR beta constant segments. Library amplification involved two PCR steps, and the second step added sample barcodes and sequencing adapters. Sequencing of the libraries was done on either Illumina HiSeq 2500 (2x100 bp) or NovaSeq (2x150 bp). Processing in the source paper ran as follows. MIGEC was used to demultiplex reads and collapse the reads into UMI consensus sequences, and MiXCR was used for V(D)J alignment. Using edgeR on replicate PBMC samples, clonotypes were called vaccine-responding if FDR was below 0.01 and the log2 fold change was above 5 up to day 15. Each bulk clonotype received a CD4 or CD8 identity based on whether the sequenced CD4 or CD8 repertoire contained that clonotype at higher abundance. TCRdb redid the processing of the public reads, applying fastp at Q25 and MiXCR, and retained in-frame beta chains. Entries that share a CDR3 protein sequence are merged under the most common genes and DNA. The V and J calls here are based on TCRdb, not the publication. This sample holds 400,000 to 650,000 distinct CDR3 sequences; 21% were observed only once. Jointly, the top ten make up about 15% of the sample.

The material sequenced was PBMCs, taken more than 20 days after the first yellow fever vaccination. The sequence was collected from a man between 18 and 29 years old who received the YFV17D yellow fever vaccine.

CDR3 sequence: CASSRSPQGTDTQYF. The DNA sequence is as follows: TGCGCCAGCAGCCGCTCTCCCCAGGGGACAGATACGCAGTATTTT. The chain employs TRBV4-1 and TRBJ2-3, and TRBD1 may be the D gene, going by 6 matching bases. From cysteine to phenylalanine, the CDR3 is 15 amino acids long. Only CDR3 DNA is held: 45 bases, read in frame from base 1. The junction carries 14 bases between V and J, which are trimmed by 4 bases and 3 bases respectively. The CDR1 and CDR2 encoded by the germline V gene are MGHRA and YSYEKL.